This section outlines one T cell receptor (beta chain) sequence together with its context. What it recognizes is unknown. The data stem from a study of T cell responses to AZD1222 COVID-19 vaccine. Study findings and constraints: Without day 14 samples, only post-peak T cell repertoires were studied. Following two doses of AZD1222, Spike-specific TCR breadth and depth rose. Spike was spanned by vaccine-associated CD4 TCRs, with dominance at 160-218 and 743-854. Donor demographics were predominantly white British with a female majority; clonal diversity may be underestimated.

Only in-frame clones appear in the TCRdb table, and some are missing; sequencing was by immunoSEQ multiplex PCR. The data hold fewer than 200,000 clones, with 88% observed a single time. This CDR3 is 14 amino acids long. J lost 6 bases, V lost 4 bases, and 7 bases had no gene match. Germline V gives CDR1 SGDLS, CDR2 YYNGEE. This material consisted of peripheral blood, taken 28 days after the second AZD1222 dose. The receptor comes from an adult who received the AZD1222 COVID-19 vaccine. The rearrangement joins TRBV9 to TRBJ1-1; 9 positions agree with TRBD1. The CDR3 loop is CASSTTGGTAEAFF. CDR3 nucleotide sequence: TGTGCCAGCAGCACGACAGGGGGAACTGCTGAAGCTTTCTTT.